This T cell receptor beta chain came from a study of T cells after yellow fever vaccination. This clonotype showed up just a few times. What it binds is not known. MiXCR, run by TCRdb on the 5' RACE reads, gives a single entry per CDR3 protein. The table shows 510,000 or so distinct CDR3 sequences, with 15% to 20% occurring only once. The germline V gene encodes CDR1 SEHNR and CDR2 FQNEAQ (reference sequence). The CDR3 spans 16 residues. The ends lost 4 bases at V and 5 bases at J; junction bases unmatched: 8. Study-level results: Post-booster reappearance was seen for most primary-vaccination clones (around 97% CD4, around 89% CD8). On re-exposure, the response was weaker but peaked faster, at day 5 versus 15. Just a small share of clonotypes turned up in the CD4 compartment as well as the CD8 compartment. Repertoires obtained by FACS sorting could include abundant clonotypes that entered as contaminants from the bulk population.

The chain joins TRBV7-9 to TRBJ2-5, with 12 bases identical to TRBD1. The source material was PBMCs, sampled 15 days after the yellow fever booster vaccination. The origin of this receptor is a man aged 25 to 40 who received the YFV17D yellow fever vaccine. In DNA form, the CDR3 reads TGTGCCAGCAGCTCCTCCGGGACAGGGGGCGGGGAGACCCAGTACTTC. Translating gives CASSSSGTGGGETQYF.